A single sample is the source of the 14 T cell receptor beta chains below, sequenced in a study of cytomegalovirus exposure and HLA in healthy donors. In the PCR, 60 Vbeta and 13 Jbeta primers were used. The table came from immunoSEQ multiplex PCR; TCRdb's copy has only in-frame clones and leaves some out. The table records 60,000 to 70,000 clones, around 77% of them present only once. The sample consisted of PBMCs. Source of these receptors: a man aged 45 to 65 in good health and CMV-seronegative.

This chain links TRBV7-8 with TRBJ2-7, with D possibly matching TRBD1 (6 bases). Between the trimmed V and J ends, which lost 1 base and 5 bases, there was a span of 12 bases. Germline CDR1 is SGHVS and CDR2 is FQNEAQ. The CDR3 covers 14 residues. The DNA of the CDR3 is TGTGCCAGCAGCTTAGTGGTCAGGGGCAACGAGCAGTACTTC. Its translation is CASSLVVRGNEQYF.

This chain uses TRBV4-1 with TRBJ1-1; TRBD1 is a possible D gene (6 bases). Between the trimmed V and J ends, which lost 4 bases and 1 base, there was a span of 16 bases. CDR1 is MGHRA and CDR2 is YSYEKL in the germline V gene. There are 16 residues in the CDR3. CDR3: CASSRGGPTGNTEAFF. The CDR3 DNA follows: TGCGCCAGCAGCCGAGGTGGCCCGACAGGGAACACTGAAGCTTTCTTT.

V gene TRBV30 combines with J gene TRBJ1-5, with 7 bases matching TRBD1. V lost 4 bases, J lost 4 bases, and 7 bases stayed unmatched. The CDR3 sequence is 14 residues long. Germline assignment: CDR1 GTSNPN and CDR2 SVGIG (reference sequence). The CDR3 DNA is TGTGCCTGGACCACTTCGGGACAGAATCAGCCCCAGCATTTT. As protein: CAWTTSGQNQPQHF.

The chain is built from TRBV19 and TRBJ2-5; 7 positions match TRBD1. The CDR3 contains 15 residues. Germline V gives CDR1 LNHDA, CDR2 SQIVND (reference sequence). V shed 3 bases, J shed 2 bases, and the junction held 6 bases outside the gene matches. The CDR3 is CASSIPRGPQETQYF. The DNA for the CDR3 is TGTGCCAGTAGTATTCCTAGGGGGCCGCAAGAGACCCAGTACTTC.

The V call is TRBV28, the J call TRBJ1-2; weak D call: TRBD1 (6 bases). Trimming pared 7 bases from V and 0 bases from J, leaving 15 bases between. Germline V CDR1 and CDR2: MDHEN, SYDVKM. This CDR3 is built from 15 residues. The CDR3 DNA reads TGTGCCAGCACCCATCAGGGGATCACTAACTATGGCTACACCTTC. Protein sequence: CASTHQGITNYGYTF.

DNA of the CDR3: TGTGCCAGCAGTTTCTTAGCCGGGGATGAGCAGTTCTTC. It specifies CASSFLAGDEQFF. V and J are TRBV6-5 and TRBJ2-1; a weak D match, TRBD2 (5 bases). Trimming removed 4 bases from V and 8 bases from J, with 12 bases in between. The CDR3 has 13 residues. Germline V gives CDR1 MNHEY, CDR2 SVGAGI.

This sequence joins TRBV10-1 and TRBJ2-5, with D possibly being TRBD2 (6 bases). Germline CDR1 WNHNN, CDR2 SYGVQD (reference sequence). V lost 2 bases to trimming and J lost 5 bases, with 12 bases between them. The CDR3 contains 14 residues. Here the CDR3 DNA reads TGCGCCAGCAGTGAGCCGGGGGAATGGGAGACCCAGTACTTC. Protein sequence: CASSEPGEWETQYF.

The chain recombines TRBV27 with TRBJ2-3; no clear D. The germline gives CDR1 MNHEY, CDR2 SMNVEV (reference sequence). This CDR3 is 13 amino acids long. Trimming cost V 3 bases and J 6 bases, with 10 bases left between them. The CDR3 is CASSFLIGDTQYF. The CDR3 DNA follows: TGTGCCAGCAGTTTCTTGATTGGCGATACGCAGTATTTT.

This clone was observed a single time. The chain has TRBV27 and TRBJ2-3, with 11 bases that match TRBD2. The V gene end was trimmed by 0 bases and the J gene end by 3 bases; junction bases not matched to a gene: 5. This CDR3 contains 17 residues. Germline CDR1 reads MNHEY; CDR2 reads SMNVEV (reference sequence). CDR3: CASSLSSSGRFTDTQYF. The CDR3 coding sequence is TGTGCCAGCAGTTTATCCTCTAGCGGGAGGTTTACAGATACGCAGTATTTT.

V is TRBV25-1 and J is TRBJ2-1; 10 bases fit TRBD2. CDR1 is MGHDK and CDR2 is SYGVNS in the germline V gene. The CDR3 has 15 residues. After removal of 11 bases from V and 5 bases from J, the junction contained 12 bases not matched to a gene. The CDR3 nucleotides read TGTGCCGTGGGGGCGACTAGCGGGCTTAACAATGAGCAGTTCTTC. Translated, it gives CAVGATSGLNNEQFF.

The chain combines TRBV29-1 with TRBJ2-7, with D possibly TRBD2 on 6 matching bases. Looked up from germline, CDR1 is SQVTM and CDR2 is ANQGSEA. CDR3 size: 12 residues. V was cut by 3 bases and J by 1 base, with 7 bases left in between. CDR3: CSVEEGSYEQYF. In DNA form, the CDR3 reads TGCAGCGTTGAGGAGGGTTCCTACGAGCAGTACTTC.

This rearrangement joins TRBV4-3 to TRBJ2-7; 9 bases map to TRBD1. The CDR3 has 15 amino acids. V dropped 1 base and J dropped 1; count of bases not matched to a gene: 2. Germline loops: CDR1 LGHNA, CDR2 YSLEER. The chain's CDR3 is CASSQGGTGSYEQYF. Here the CDR3 DNA reads TGCGCCAGCAGCCAAGGGGGGACAGGGTCCTACGAGCAGTACTTC.

This clone occurred once. The chain couples TRBV7-8 to TRBJ2-3; D not certain. The germline V gene encodes CDR1 SGHVS and CDR2 FQNEAQ. The CDR3 totals 15 residues. V lost 5 bases and J lost 4, with 16 bases in between. As DNA, the CDR3 is TGTGCCAGCAGCCTCCGACTCCTTTCTGCAGATACGCAGTATTTT. It specifies CASSLRLLSADTQYF.

The chain combines TRBV7-3 with TRBJ1-1; D is perhaps TRBD1 (6 bases). V lost 0 bases and J 0 bases, leaving 14 bases between the germline ends. This CDR3 is 17 amino acids long. Germline values: CDR1 SGHTA, CDR2 FQGTGA. The CDR3: CASSLTRGARMNTEAFF. As DNA, the CDR3 is TGTGCCAGCAGCTTAACGCGGGGGGCTCGCATGAACACTGAAGCTTTCTTT.